Each of the 30 T cell receptor beta chains below was sequenced from the same sample in a study of neoadjuvant anti-PD-1 for oral cavity cancer. The time point denotes: after neoadjuvant nivolumab, at surgical resection. Profiling relied on immunoSEQ multiplex PCR, and the TCRdb table lists in-frame clones only, not all of them. The table includes 9,500 to 15,000 clones, around 71% detected once. The input for sequencing was PBMCs, taken after nivolumab (anti-PD-1) treatment. The receptors shown here come from a person aged 35 to 85 with oral cavity squamous cell carcinoma.

V usage is TRBV12-5 and J usage is TRBJ1-1; D perhaps matches TRBD1 (5 bases). CDR1 and CDR2 from the germline V gene are LGHNT and FRNRAP. The CDR3 spans 13 residues. Deletions cut 2 bases from V and 1 base from J, with 5 bases between. CDR3 DNA sequence: TGTGCTAGTGGTTTGACAGGGAACACTGAAGCTTTCTTT. This encodes CASGLTGNTEAFF.

CDR3 protein: CASSGRHEQFF. The CDR3 DNA sequence: TGTGCCAGCAGCGGCCGGCATGAGCAGTTCTTC. V is TRBV9 and J is TRBJ2-1; D call uncertain. From germline, CDR1 is SGDLS and CDR2 YYNGEE. CDR3 size: 11 residues. Trimming stripped 3 bases from V and 8 bases from J, with 6 bases between.

The genes are TRBV27 and TRBJ1-1, with D tentatively TRBD1 (5 bases). Per the germline V gene, CDR1 is MNHEY and CDR2 is SMNVEV (reference sequence). Trimming stripped 0 bases from V and 1 base from J, with 6 bases between. CDR3 size: 14 residues. DNA for the CDR3: TGTGCCAGCAGTTTATCAGGGGCGAACACTGAAGCTTTCTTT. Protein product: CASSLSGANTEAFF.

The chain has TRBV11-3 and TRBJ2-5; D is unclear. CDR1 is SGHNT, CDR2 YENEEA, per germline. The CDR3 runs 13 residues. V was cut by 0 bases and J by 4 bases, with 6 bases left in between. The CDR3 protein is CASSLEATETQYF. Written as DNA, the CDR3 is TGTGCCAGCAGCTTAGAGGCAACAGAGACCCAGTACTTC.

In this sample, this clone turned up a few times. V usage is TRBV9 and J usage is TRBJ1-1; D is unclear. Trimming took 0 bases from V and 2 from J, leaving 5 bases between them. The V gene's germline CDR1 is SGDLS and CDR2 YYNGEE. The CDR3 length is 13 residues. Written as DNA, the CDR3 is TGTGCCAGCAGCGTAGAGCCTAACACTGAAGCTTTCTTT. It encodes CASSVEPNTEAFF.

This clone was seen once. The rearrangement uses TRBV6-5 and TRBJ1-2; tentative D call: TRBD1 (5 bases). CDR1 MNHEY and CDR2 SVGAGI come from the germline V gene. The CDR3 is 14 residues long. V was clipped by 5 bases and J by 3 bases, with 13 bases between them. The CDR3 region is CASSIAQGYYGYTF. CDR3 sequence (DNA): TGTGCCAGCAGTATTGCTCAGGGATACTATGGCTACACCTTC.

The chain links TRBV28 to TRBJ2-7; 8 nucleotides line up with TRBD1. This CDR3 is 14 amino acids long. J gave up 6 bases and V 6 bases, and 10 bases lay outside the gene matches. Germline V gene sequence: CDR1 MDHEN, CDR2 SYDVKM. CDR3 protein: CASRPNRGMGEQYF. CDR3 coding DNA: TGTGCCAGCAGACCAAACAGGGGGATGGGCGAGCAGTACTTC.

V usage is TRBV5-6 and J usage is TRBJ2-2, with TRBD2 identical over 7 bases. CDR1 is SGHDT and CDR2 is YYEEEE in the germline V gene. This CDR3 comprises 14 residues. With 1 base clipped from V and 4 bases from J, the junction kept 1 base outside the gene matches. In nucleotides, the CDR3 is TGTGCCAGCAGCTTGCCTAGCGGCACCGGGGAGCTGTTTTTT. As protein: CASSLPSGTGELFF.

V usage is TRBV5-1 and J usage is TRBJ1-5; 7 bases are shared with TRBD1. There are 13 residues in the CDR3. With 3 bases clipped from V and 8 bases from J, the junction kept 5 bases outside the gene matches. CDR1 SGHRS and CDR2 YFSETQ come from the germline V gene. As DNA, the CDR3 is TGCGCCAGCAGCTGGGATGGACAGGAGCCCCAGCATTTT. Protein sequence: CASSWDGQEPQHF. The whole variable domain, remainder taken from reference TRBV5-1 and TRBJ1-5, is KAGVTQTPRYLIKTRGQQVTLSCSPISGHRSVSWYQQTPGQGLQFLFEYFSETQRNKGNFPGRFSGRQFSNSRSEMNVSTLELGDSALYLCASSWDGQEPQHFGDGTRLSIL.

The chain has TRBV11-3 and TRBJ2-7; D is unresolved. The CDR3 is 16 residues long. Germline CDR1 and CDR2: SGHNT and YENEEA. With 1 base removed from V and 0 bases from J, the gap between germline ends came to 13 bases. In DNA, the CDR3 is TGTGCCAGCAGCTTAGCCCCCTCGGCCCTCTCCTACGAGCAGTACTTC. It specifies CASSLAPSALSYEQYF.

The gene calls are TRBV28 and TRBJ2-1; 12 bases are shared with TRBD2. This CDR3 region has 18 residues. V lost 3 bases to trimming and J lost 3 bases; unmatched junction nucleotides: 9. Germline loops: CDR1 MDHEN, CDR2 SYDVKM. The CDR3 sequence: CASSFETSGRGLYNEQFF. CDR3 nucleotide sequence: TGTGCCAGCAGTTTCGAGACTAGCGGGAGAGGGCTCTACAATGAGCAGTTCTTC.

There are a few counts of this clone. The V gene is TRBV19, the J gene TRBJ1-2, with TRBD1 matching 9 bases. V shed 6 bases and J 4 bases; nucleotides not matched to a gene: 6. The CDR3 totals 14 residues. Germline V lookup: CDR1 LNHDA, CDR2 SQIVND (reference sequence). The DNA for the CDR3 is TGTGCCAGTAGGACCGGGACAGGGAGCTATGGCTACACCTTC. Encoded protein: CASRTGTGSYGYTF.

The chain carries TRBV6-5 and TRBJ2-7, with D possibly being TRBD2 (5 bases). Per germline, CDR1 MNHEY and CDR2 SVGAGI. V was cut by 6 bases and J by 4 bases, with 7 bases left in between. The CDR3 runs to 11 residues. The chain's CDR3 is CASRTIYEQYF. The CDR3 DNA reads TGTGCCAGCAGGACTATATACGAGCAGTACTTC.

This rearrangement joins TRBV11-2 to TRBJ2-3; D remains ambiguous. V shed 7 bases and J shed 5 bases, with 19 bases lying between them. Per the germline V gene, CDR1 is SGHAT and CDR2 is FQNNGV. The length of the CDR3 is 15 residues. The CDR3 sequence: CASTSSRTAGDTQYF. In DNA form, the CDR3 reads TGTGCCAGCACCAGTTCGAGAACCGCCGGAGATACGCAGTATTTT.

CDR3 DNA: TGTGCCTGGAGTGTCCTGGACAGGGATAGTGGCTACACCTTC. Its translation: CAWSVLDRDSGYTF. The chain carries TRBV30 and TRBJ1-2; TRBD1 matches at 8 bases. The trim removed 0 bases at V and 7 bases at J, leaving 7 bases unmatched. Germline lookup yields CDR1 GTSNPN and CDR2 SVGIG (reference sequence). The CDR3 has 14 residues. The full variable domain, completed using reference TRBV30 and TRBJ1-2, is SQTIHQWPATLVQPVGSPLSLECTVEGTSNPNLYWYRQAAGRGLQLLFYSVGIGQISSEVPQNLSASRPQDRQFILSSKKLLLSDSGFYLCAWSVLDRDSGYTFGSGTRLTVV.

The gene calls are TRBV30 and TRBJ1-4; D gene uncertain. Germline loops: CDR1 GTSNPN, CDR2 SVGIG (reference sequence). The V gene lost 0 bases and the J gene lost 3 bases, with 8 bases spanning the gap. This CDR3 is 14 amino acids long. CDR3 in amino acids: CAWSVDNPNEKLFF. Here the CDR3 DNA reads TGTGCCTGGAGTGTAGATAACCCTAATGAAAAACTGTTTTTT. Variable domain in full (rest from reference TRBV30 and TRBJ1-4): SQTIHQWPATLVQPVGSPLSLECTVEGTSNPNLYWYRQAAGRGLQLLFYSVGIGQISSEVPQNLSASRPQDRQFILSSKKLLLSDSGFYLCAWSVDNPNEKLFFGSGTQLSVL.

This chain links TRBV10-3 with TRBJ1-5, with D tentatively TRBD1 (6 bases). Germline V gene lookup returns CDR1 ENHRY and CDR2 SYGVKD. V was trimmed by 5 bases and J by 7 bases, leaving 12 bases between them. CDR3 length equals 13 residues. Here the CDR3 DNA reads TGTGCCATCAGTCCAGGGGAAGTGCAGCCCCAGCATTTT. The encoded protein is CAISPGEVQPQHF.

The chain links TRBV30 to TRBJ1-2; TRBD1 is a possible D gene (5 bases). The CDR3 consists of 12 residues. Germline V gene data show CDR1 as GTSNPN and CDR2 as SVGIG (reference sequence). The V end lost 4 bases, the J end lost 7 bases, and 13 bases lay between the germline ends. This CDR3 is CAWTGTGGGYTF. The CDR3 DNA sequence: TGTGCCTGGACAGGGACCGGGGGTGGCTACACCTTC.

This clone has only a few counts. The chain is built from TRBV2 and TRBJ1-1, with D perhaps matching TRBD1 (5 bases). Germline values: CDR1 SNHLY, CDR2 FYNNEI. Trimming took 6 bases from V and 0 from J, leaving 8 bases between them. The CDR3 totals 13 residues. The CDR3 loop reads CASRTVLNTEAFF. The CDR3 coding sequence is TGTGCCAGCAGGACAGTTCTGAACACTGAAGCTTTCTTT.

There are a few counts of this clone. The chain is built from TRBV27 and TRBJ2-1; TRBD1 matches at 7 bases. Germline V gene lookup returns CDR1 MNHEY and CDR2 SMNVEV (reference sequence). The V and J ends lost 10 bases and 4 bases, in that order; junction bases with no gene match: 13. This CDR3 contains 15 residues. CDR3 sequence (DNA): TGTGCCACGAGACAGGGTTGGTCCGGATACAATGAGCAGTTCTTC. This gives the protein CATRQGWSGYNEQFF.

V is TRBV28 and J is TRBJ2-1, with D perhaps matching TRBD2 (6 bases). From germline, CDR1 is MDHEN and CDR2 SYDVKM. The V end lost 3 bases, the J end lost 4 bases, and 16 bases lay between the germline ends. The CDR3 loop spans 16 amino acids. In DNA, the CDR3 is TGTGCCAGCAGTTTCCCTAGCGATGCCCTTTACAATGAGCAGTTCTTC. This gives the protein CASSFPSDALYNEQFF. The full variable domain, with the rest looked up from reference TRBV28 and TRBJ2-1, is DVKVTQSSRYLVKRTGEKVFLECVQDMDHENMFWYRQDPGLGLRLIYFSYDVKMKEKGDIPEGYSVSREKKERFSLILESASTNQTSMYLCASSFPSDALYNEQFFGPGTRLTVL.

The table lists this clone with a few counts. The rearrangement uses TRBV5-1 and TRBJ1-4, with a tentative D call TRBD1 (5 bases). The V gene's germline CDR1 is SGHRS and CDR2 YFSETQ. Trimming removed 0 bases from V and 0 bases from J, with 9 bases in between. This CDR3 contains 16 residues. Written as DNA, the CDR3 is TGCGCCAGCAGCTTGGGACAGTTAGCAACTAATGAAAAACTGTTTTTT. Its protein product is CASSLGQLATNEKLFF.

J is TRBJ2-7 and V is TRBV5-1, with D perhaps being TRBD1 or TRBD2 (6 bases each). Between the trimmed V and J ends, which lost 1 base and 4 bases, there was a span of 12 bases. This CDR3 comprises 14 residues. CDR1 is SGHRS and CDR2 is YFSETQ in the germline V gene. CDR3 sequence: CASSLRVGGYEQYF. The CDR3 nucleotides are TGCGCCAGCAGCTTGCGGGTAGGGGGGTACGAGCAGTACTTC.

The chain joins TRBV10-1 to TRBJ1-1, with D possibly being TRBD1 (6 bases). The CDR3 consists of 14 residues. The germline V gene has CDR1 WNHNN and CDR2 SYGVQD (reference sequence). V shed 3 bases and J shed 3 bases, with 11 bases lying between them. Here the CDR3 reads CASSDLRGDTEAFF. CDR3 in DNA: TGCGCCAGCAGTGACCTCAGGGGTGACACTGAAGCTTTCTTT.

The chain carries TRBV19 and TRBJ2-7; D possibly matches TRBD1 or TRBD2 (5 bases each). This CDR3 is built from 16 residues. Germline CDR1 reads LNHDA; CDR2 reads SQIVND (reference sequence). V was shortened by 4 bases and J by 4 bases, with 20 bases between the two germline ends. CDR3: CASSRSLAGRAYEQYF. As DNA, the CDR3 is TGTGCCAGTAGTAGGTCTTTGGCAGGGCGGGCTTACGAGCAGTACTTC.

This clone occurred once. CDR3 DNA sequence: TGTGCCAGCAGTTTGGCAGGGGGCAATCAGCCCCAGCATTTT. Protein: CASSLAGGNQPQHF. The J gene is TRBJ1-5, the V gene TRBV6-5; tentatively, D is TRBD1 (6 bases). From germline, CDR1 is MNHEY and CDR2 SVGAGI. The ends were cut back, 4 bases at V and 2 bases at J, with 9 bases in the middle. This CDR3 comprises 14 residues.

The V gene is TRBV19, the J gene TRBJ1-2, with D uncertain. The CDR3 is 20 amino acids. V lost 6 bases to trimming and J lost 0 bases, with 29 bases between them. The germline CDR1 and CDR2 sequences are LNHDA and SQIVND (reference sequence). CDR3 in DNA: TGTGCCAGTAGGAAGGGTACACCAGCGGGTCTGGCAGTTACTAACTATGGCTACACCTTC. It translates to CASRKGTPAGLAVTNYGYTF.

The rearrangement joins TRBV7-2 to TRBJ1-3, with D hard to call. V lost 1 base and J lost 0, with 13 bases in between. CDR1 SGHTA and CDR2 FQGNSA come from the germline V gene. The CDR3 has 17 amino acids. The CDR3 DNA reads as TGTGCCAGCAGCTTAGTCTCGATTTCGCTCTCTGGAAACACCATATATTTT. This translates into CASSLVSISLSGNTIYF.

Here the CDR3 DNA reads TGTGCCAGCAGTGAGTCTGTTACGGGCAATCAGCCCCAGCATTTT. Residues: CASSESVTGNQPQHF. The chain joins TRBV2 to TRBJ1-5; D is ambiguous. The V and J ends lost 3 bases and 2 bases respectively, with 11 bases between them. Looked up from germline, CDR1 is SNHLY and CDR2 is FYNNEI. This CDR3 has 15 residues. Full variable domain (remainder filled in from reference TRBV2 and TRBJ1-5): EPEVTQTPSHQVTQMGQEVILRCVPISNHLYFYWYRQILGQKVEFLVSFYNNEISEKSEIFDDQFSVERPDGSNFTLKIRSTKLEDSAMYFCASSESVTGNQPQHFGDGTRLSIL.

The V and J genes are TRBV6-6 and TRBJ2-2; perhaps D is TRBD1 or TRBD2 (6 bases each). This CDR3 contains 16 residues. V was clipped by 0 bases and J by 0 bases, with 8 bases between them. Germline CDR1 reads MNHNY; CDR2 reads SVGAGI (reference sequence). Here the CDR3 DNA reads TGTGCCAGCAGTTACTCGGGGGGCGCGAACACCGGGGAGCTGTTTTTT. It encodes CASSYSGGANTGELFF.